One and the same sample provided the 32 T cell receptor beta chains below, sequenced in a study of cytomegalovirus exposure and HLA in healthy donors. Profiled with immunoSEQ multiplex PCR; TCRdb holds only in-frame clones, not every one. The table shows approximately 260,000 clones, with approximately 86% occurring only once. The sample comprised PBMCs. These receptors came from a woman aged 18-29 years in good health and CMV-seronegative.

This rearrangement joins TRBV16 to TRBJ1-2, with D perhaps matching TRBD1 (5 bases). CDR1 and CDR2 (germline): KGHSY, FQNENV. The V gene lost 4 bases and the J gene lost 7 bases, with 19 bases spanning the gap. The CDR3 has 15 amino acids. CDR3 sequence reads: CASSPRHYQGGGYTF. In nucleotides, the CDR3 is TGTGCCAGCAGCCCCCGACACTATCAGGGAGGTGGCTACACCTTC.

Here the CDR3 DNA reads TGCGCCAGCAGCTTGGCCCCTCCTTGGGCGGGAGACAATGAGCAGTTCTTC. Its translation is CASSLAPPWAGDNEQFF. V is TRBV5-1 and J is TRBJ2-1; 7 bases are a match to TRBD2. CDR3 length equals 17 residues. From germline, CDR1 is SGHRS and CDR2 YFSETQ. V lost 0 bases to trimming and J lost 5 bases; unmatched junction nucleotides: 11.

V usage is TRBV29-1 and J usage is TRBJ2-1, with 8 nucleotides matching TRBD2. Germline V CDR1 and CDR2: SQVTM, ANQGSEA. J gave up 9 bases and V 2 bases, and 12 bases lay outside the gene matches. The CDR3 is made up of 15 amino acids. The CDR3, as DNA: TGCAGCGTTGAAAGGGGTGGCACGGGAGGGGGTGAGCAGTTCTTC. Amino acid sequence: CSVERGGTGGGEQFF.

CDR3 sequence reads: CASSLGTGTYSNQPQHF. The CDR3 nucleotides are TGTGCCAGCAGCTTAGGGACAGGGACTTATAGCAATCAGCCCCAGCATTTT. The chain joins TRBV7-8 to TRBJ1-5, with 8 bases lining up with TRBD1. With 1 base clipped from V and 0 bases from J, the junction kept 5 bases outside the gene matches. Per the germline V gene, CDR1 is SGHVS and CDR2 is FQNEAQ. This CDR3 comprises 17 residues.

The V gene is TRBV2, the J gene TRBJ1-6; D remains ambiguous. Germline lookup yields CDR1 SNHLY and CDR2 FYNNEI. The germline V and J ends were trimmed by 5 bases and 6 bases, with 14 bases remaining between them. The CDR3 has 15 residues. This CDR3 is CASSPNSPSNSPLHF. The CDR3, as DNA: TGTGCCAGCAGTCCTAATTCGCCTTCTAATTCACCCCTCCACTTT.

The chain employs TRBV11-3 and TRBJ1-2, with 7 bases matching TRBD1. Germline-derived CDR1 and CDR2 are SGHNT and YENEEA. The length of the CDR3 is 15 residues. V trimming: 5 bases; J trimming: 2 bases; junction bases outside the gene matches: 8. CDR3 protein: CASSPSGQENYGYTF. For the CDR3, the DNA is TGTGCCAGCAGCCCCTCTGGACAGGAGAACTATGGCTACACCTTC. The full variable domain, with the rest looked up from reference TRBV11-3 and TRBJ1-2, is EAGVVQSPRYKIIEKKQPVAFWCNPISGHNTLYWYLQNLGQGPELLIRYENEEAVDDSQLPKDRFSAERLKGVDSTLKIQPAELGDSAVYLCASSPSGQENYGYTFGSGTRLTVV.

This chain links TRBV11-3 with TRBJ2-2; 8 bases agree with TRBD2. V gave up 0 bases and J gave up 4 bases; unmatched junction bases: 10. CDR3 size: 18 residues. Germline V gene sequence: CDR1 SGHNT, CDR2 YENEEA. Here the CDR3 reads CASSLDREGGILTGELFF. CDR3 coding DNA: TGTGCCAGCAGCTTAGATCGGGAGGGGGGAATCCTCACCGGGGAGCTGTTTTTT.

This chain connects TRBV10-3 to TRBJ1-2; 10 nucleotides agree with TRBD1. The CDR3 consists of 15 residues. Germline V lookup: CDR1 ENHRY, CDR2 SYGVKD. V trimming: 4 bases; J trimming: 0 bases; junction bases outside the gene matches: 2. CDR3 amino acids: CAISGGTGANYGYTF. The CDR3 nucleotides read TGTGCCATCAGTGGAGGGACAGGGGCTAACTATGGCTACACCTTC.

V and J are TRBV2 and TRBJ2-1; TRBD2 aligns across 11 bases. Germline CDR1 is SNHLY and CDR2 is FYNNEI. Unmatched junction bases numbered 8, after V lost 8 bases and J lost 5 bases. This CDR3 is built from 15 residues. The CDR3 loop is CASLPGTSGNNEQFF. CDR3 DNA: TGTGCCAGCTTACCCGGGACTAGCGGTAACAATGAGCAGTTCTTC.

This rearrangement joins TRBV11-2 to TRBJ2-7; 8 bases agree with TRBD1. V dropped 4 bases and J dropped 2; count of bases not matched to a gene: 13. From germline, CDR1 is SGHAT and CDR2 FQNNGV. This CDR3 has 17 residues. The CDR3 DNA reads TGTGCCAGCAGCTCAACCCAAACAGGGGGGCTAGCCTACGAGCAGTACTTC. Translating gives CASSSTQTGGLAYEQYF. Looking up the rest from reference TRBV11-2 and TRBJ2-7 gives the full variable domain: EAGVAQSPRYKIIEKRQSVAFWCNPISGHATLYWYQQILGQGPKLLIQFQNNGVVDDSQLPKDRFSAERLKGVDSTLKIQPAKLEDSAVYLCASSSTQTGGLAYEQYFGPGTRLTVT.

This clone was picked up one time. The chain recombines TRBV7-2 with TRBJ1-2, with D possibly being TRBD1 (6 bases). Trimming left V 5 bases short and J 4 bases short, with 11 bases between. The length of the CDR3 is 13 residues. Germline assignment: CDR1 SGHTA and CDR2 FQGNSA. CDR3: CASSPRGGYGYTF. The CDR3 nucleotides are TGTGCCAGCAGCCCCCGAGGGGGCTATGGCTACACCTTC.

V usage is TRBV5-1 and J usage is TRBJ1-1; 9 bases match TRBD1. The J segment lost 6 bases and the V segment lost 2 bases, leaving 8 bases of the junction unmatched. Germline V gene data show CDR1 as SGHRS and CDR2 as YFSETQ. The CDR3 has 15 residues. The CDR3 coding sequence is TGCGCCAGCAGCTTTCTCGACAGGGGGAAGGCTGAAGCTTTCTTT. Its protein product is CASSFLDRGKAEAFF.

The rearrangement links TRBV4-1 to TRBJ2-3; TRBD2 aligns across 11 bases. Germline assignment: CDR1 MGHRA and CDR2 YSYEKL. The CDR3 extends over 15 amino acids. Losses at the gene ends were 9 bases for V and 0 bases for J; bases not matched to a gene: 5. For the CDR3, the DNA is TGCGCCAGTACTCTAGCGGGGGGCAGCACAGATACGCAGTATTTT. Translation gives CASTLAGGSTDTQYF.

Worth noting for this clone: This sample includes further DNA sequences coding for the same CDR3. The chain joins TRBV7-9 to TRBJ1-2; the D gene is possibly TRBD1 (6 bases). The V and J ends lost 0 bases and 8 bases respectively, with 10 bases between them. CDR3 length equals 13 residues. CDR1 and CDR2 from the germline V gene are SEHNR and FQNEAQ (reference sequence). The CDR3: CASSLASGDGYTF. For the CDR3, the DNA is TGTGCCAGCAGCTTAGCGTCAGGGGACGGCTACACCTTC.

The chain links TRBV6-5 to TRBJ1-1; 7 positions match TRBD1. Trimming cost V 4 bases and J 5 bases; bases outside gene matches: 7. This CDR3 is built from 14 residues. The germline V gene encodes CDR1 MNHEY and CDR2 SVGAGI. CDR3 DNA: TGTGCCAGCAGTTCCCCGGCAGGGGGAACTGAAGCTTTCTTT. Translation gives CASSSPAGGTEAFF.

This clone is medium-sized. The chain is built from TRBV6-5 and TRBJ2-5, with D possibly being TRBD1 (6 bases). Germline V gene sequence: CDR1 MNHEY, CDR2 SVGAGI. This CDR3 region has 13 residues. The ends were cut back, 6 bases at V and 4 bases at J, with 12 bases in the middle. The CDR3: CASSTSGAETQYF. CDR3 sequence (DNA): TGTGCCAGCAGCACATCAGGGGCAGAGACCCAGTACTTC.

This clone occurred a few times. CDR3 coding DNA: TGTGCCAGCAGCCCGGGACAACTCGACTATGGCTACACCTTC. This encodes CASSPGQLDYGYTF. The V gene is TRBV5-6, the J gene TRBJ1-2, with D perhaps TRBD1 (6 bases). This CDR3 spans 14 amino acids. The V gene lost 4 bases and the J gene lost 3 bases, with 13 bases spanning the gap. Germline assignment: CDR1 SGHDT and CDR2 YYEEEE. The full variable domain, with the rest looked up from reference TRBV5-6 and TRBJ1-2, is DAGVTQSPTHLIKTRGQQVTLRCSPKSGHDTVSWYQQALGQGPQFIFQYYEEEERQRGNFPDRFSGHQFPNYSSELNVNALLLGDSALYLCASSPGQLDYGYTFGSGTRLTVV.

J is TRBJ1-2 and V is TRBV27; the D gene is possibly TRBD1 (6 bases). The CDR3 is made up of 14 amino acids. V lost 4 bases, J lost 7 bases, and 16 bases lay in between. CDR1 and CDR2 (germline): MNHEY, SMNVEV (reference sequence). CDR3 amino acids: CASSSVGGDGGYTF. CDR3 sequence (DNA): TGTGCCAGCAGTTCCGTAGGGGGGGACGGTGGCTACACCTTC.

This chain links TRBV11-3 with TRBJ1-1; 10 nucleotides align to TRBD1. The J segment lost 3 bases and the V segment lost 1 base, leaving 2 bases of the junction unmatched. Germline V gene sequence: CDR1 SGHNT, CDR2 YENEEA. There are 15 residues in the CDR3. This chain's CDR3 is CASSLAGTGDTEAFF. The CDR3, as DNA: TGTGCCAGCAGCTTAGCCGGGACAGGGGACACTGAAGCTTTCTTT.

The chain employs TRBV28 and TRBJ2-6; D may be TRBD1 (5 bases). This CDR3 comprises 14 residues. From germline, CDR1 is MDHEN and CDR2 SYDVKM. The CDR3 here is CGTSRGSGANVLTF. As DNA, the CDR3 is TGTGGAACTTCAAGGGGTTCTGGGGCCAACGTCCTGACTTTC.

The rearrangement joins TRBV27 to TRBJ2-5, with a weak D call TRBD1 (5 bases). Trimming took off 5 bases at V and 0 bases at J, with 10 bases between the two ends. This CDR3 has 14 amino acids. Germline CDR1 is MNHEY and CDR2 is SMNVEV (reference sequence). This chain's CDR3 is CASSPNRYQETQYF. Here the CDR3 DNA reads TGTGCCAGCAGTCCTAACAGGTACCAAGAGACCCAGTACTTC.

The rearrangement links TRBV4-3 to TRBJ2-5; perhaps TRBD2 as D (5 bases). The CDR3 sequence is 14 residues long. Trimming removed 2 bases from V and 4 bases from J, with 11 bases in between. The germline CDR1 and CDR2 sequences are LGHNA and YSLEER. The CDR3 spells CASSQLLGRETQYF. The DNA of the CDR3 is TGCGCCAGCAGCCAACTATTGGGGAGAGAGACCCAGTACTTC.

V usage is TRBV7-9 and J usage is TRBJ2-7; 8 nucleotides align to TRBD1. Germline V gene sequence: CDR1 SEHNR, CDR2 FQNEAQ (reference sequence). This CDR3 has 15 amino acids. The ends lost 5 bases at V and 3 bases at J; junction bases unmatched: 9. The DNA for the CDR3 is TGTGCCAGCAGCGCCCTGGGACAGGAGATCTACGAGCAGTACTTC. Translated: CASSALGQEIYEQYF.

This clone has just one count. The chain is built from TRBV30 and TRBJ2-7; 7 nucleotides line up with TRBD2. V trimming: 4 bases; J trimming: 4 bases; junction bases outside the gene matches: 7. The CDR3 extends over 13 amino acids. CDR1 is GTSNPN and CDR2 is SVGIG in the germline V gene (reference sequence). CDR3 sequence: CAWTSGAQYEQYF. CDR3 nucleotide sequence: TGTGCCTGGACTAGCGGAGCCCAATACGAGCAGTACTTC.

In DNA form, the CDR3 reads TGTGCCATCAGTGAGGTGGGACAGGTCTACGAGCAGTACTTC. Translated, it gives CAISEVGQVYEQYF. The chain carries TRBV10-3 and TRBJ2-7; 8 nucleotides align to TRBD1. The germline V gene encodes CDR1 ENHRY and CDR2 SYGVKD. There are 14 residues in the CDR3. Trimming took 2 bases from V and 3 from J; bases not matched to a gene: 3.

The chain recombines TRBV11-3 with TRBJ1-2; D is undetermined. The CDR3 is 12 residues long. Trimming stripped 4 bases from V and 7 bases from J, with 10 bases between. The germline V gene has CDR1 SGHNT and CDR2 YENEEA. This chain's CDR3 is CASSSVSVGYTF. For the CDR3, the DNA is TGTGCCAGCAGCTCAGTCAGTGTTGGCTACACCTTC.

The chain combines TRBV4-3 with TRBJ2-1, with 10 nucleotides matching TRBD1. After removal of 4 bases from V and 6 bases from J, the junction contained 12 bases not matched to a gene. Germline CDR1 is LGHNA and CDR2 is YSLEER. The CDR3 extends over 17 amino acids. Written as DNA, the CDR3 is TGCGCCAGCAGCCGCGGACGGGGACAGGGGAACAGCAATGAGCAGTTCTTC. Protein product: CASSRGRGQGNSNEQFF.

The chain recombines TRBV4-3 with TRBJ2-7; 7 nucleotides line up with TRBD1. Trimming at V came to 4 bases and at J to 1 base, leaving 7 bases not matched to a gene. Germline lookup yields CDR1 LGHNA and CDR2 YSLEER. The CDR3 covers 15 residues. The CDR3 sequence: CASSPPRDSSYEQYF. In DNA, the CDR3 is TGCGCCAGCAGCCCGCCCCGGGACAGTTCCTACGAGCAGTACTTC.

This clone was observed a few times. V usage is TRBV5-1 and J usage is TRBJ2-5, with D unclear. The length of the CDR3 is 13 residues. V gave up 0 bases and J gave up 1 base, with 4 bases separating them. Germline V gene lookup returns CDR1 SGHRS and CDR2 YFSETQ. CDR3 protein: CASSLGSQETQYF. The CDR3 coding sequence is TGCGCCAGCAGCTTGGGCAGCCAAGAGACCCAGTACTTC.

This sequence joins TRBV5-4 and TRBJ1-2; D is unclear. Germline CDR1 and CDR2: SGHNT and YYREEE (reference sequence). The CDR3 length is 13 residues. Trimming pared 9 bases from V and 2 bases from J, leaving 14 bases between. The CDR3 region is CATRGGINYGYTF. The CDR3, as DNA: TGTGCCACCCGGGGAGGGATCAACTATGGCTACACCTTC.

The chain recombines TRBV5-1 with TRBJ2-1; TRBD2 agrees at 14 bases. The CDR3 runs to 16 residues. Germline trimming cut 4 bases from V and 3 bases from J; bases unmatched to any gene: 3. Germline loops: CDR1 SGHRS, CDR2 YFSETQ. The CDR3: CASSGTSGSFYNEQFF. The CDR3 nucleotides read TGCGCCAGCAGCGGGACTAGCGGGAGTTTCTACAATGAGCAGTTCTTC.

The chain recombines TRBV6-5 with TRBJ2-1; 12 nucleotides agree with TRBD2. The CDR3 consists of 15 residues. Unmatched junction bases numbered 9, after V lost 6 bases and J lost 9 bases. CDR1 and CDR2 (germline): MNHEY, SVGAGI. CDR3 loop: CASSRLAGEGSEQFF. The CDR3 bases are TGTGCCAGCAGCCGACTAGCGGGAGAGGGAAGTGAGCAGTTCTTC.